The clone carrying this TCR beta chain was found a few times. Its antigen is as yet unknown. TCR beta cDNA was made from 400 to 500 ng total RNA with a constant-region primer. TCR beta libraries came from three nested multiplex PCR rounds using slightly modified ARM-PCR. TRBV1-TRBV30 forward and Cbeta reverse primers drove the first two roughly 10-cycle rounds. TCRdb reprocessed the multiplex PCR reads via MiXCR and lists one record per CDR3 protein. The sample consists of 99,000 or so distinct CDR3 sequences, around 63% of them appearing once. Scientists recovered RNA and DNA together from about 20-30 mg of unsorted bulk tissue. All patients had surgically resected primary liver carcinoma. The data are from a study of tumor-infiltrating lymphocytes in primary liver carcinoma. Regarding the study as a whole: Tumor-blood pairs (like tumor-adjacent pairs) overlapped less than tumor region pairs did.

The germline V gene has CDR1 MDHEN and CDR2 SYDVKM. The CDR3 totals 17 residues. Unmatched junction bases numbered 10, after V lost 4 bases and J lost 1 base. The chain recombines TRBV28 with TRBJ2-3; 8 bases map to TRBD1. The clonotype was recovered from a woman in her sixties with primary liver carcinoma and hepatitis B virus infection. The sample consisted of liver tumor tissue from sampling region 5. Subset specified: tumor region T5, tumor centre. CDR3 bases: TGTGCCAGCAGTTCAGCTCCAGGGGGCGGGCGCACAGATACGCAGTATTTT. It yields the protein CASSSAPGGGRTDTQYF.